Given below is one T cell receptor beta chain in context. The V end was cut by 8 bases, the J end by 3 bases, with 11 bases between. CDR1 is MNHEY and CDR2 is SMNVEV in the germline V gene (reference sequence). CDR3 length: 12 amino acids. The data were taken from a study of human T cells and chemical hapten exposure. The sample's time point: pre-sensitization, week 0. Indicated treatment: therapeutic diphenylcyclopropenone sensitization with weekly scalp DPC. TCRdb re-called the RACE reads with MiXCR, one entry per CDR3 protein. The sample shows tens of thousands of distinct CDR3 sequences, 8.5% to 10% of them seen only once.

The sequencing here drew on whole blood, taken in connection with sensitization to the hapten diphenylcyclopropenone (DPC). The chain combines TRBV27 with TRBJ2-7; maybe TRBD2 (6 bases). The clonotype originates from a woman aged 40 to 50 with alopecia areata. Some clones in this sample may be carry-over from other donors' samples. The CDR3 sequence: CASGLPHYEQYF. The CDR3 bases are TGTGCCAGCGGACTACCCCACTACGAGCAGTACTTC.